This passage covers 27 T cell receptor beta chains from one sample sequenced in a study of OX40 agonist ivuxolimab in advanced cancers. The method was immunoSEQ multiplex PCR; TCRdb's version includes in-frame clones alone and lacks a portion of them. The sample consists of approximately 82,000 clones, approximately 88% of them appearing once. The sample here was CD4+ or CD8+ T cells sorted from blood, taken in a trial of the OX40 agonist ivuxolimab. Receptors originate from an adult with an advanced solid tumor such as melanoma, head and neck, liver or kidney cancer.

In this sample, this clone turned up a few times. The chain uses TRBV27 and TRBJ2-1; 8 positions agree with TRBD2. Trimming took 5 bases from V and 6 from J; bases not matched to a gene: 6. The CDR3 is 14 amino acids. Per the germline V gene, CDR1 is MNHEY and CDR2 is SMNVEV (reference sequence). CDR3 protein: CASSAGTRGNEQFF. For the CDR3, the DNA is TGTGCCAGCAGTGCCGGGACTAGAGGCAATGAGCAGTTCTTC.

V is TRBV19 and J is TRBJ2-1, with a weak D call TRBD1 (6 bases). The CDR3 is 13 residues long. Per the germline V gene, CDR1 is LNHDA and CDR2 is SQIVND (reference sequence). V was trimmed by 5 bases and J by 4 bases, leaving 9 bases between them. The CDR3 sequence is CASSQTGYNEQFF. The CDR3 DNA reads TGTGCCAGTAGTCAGACAGGATACAATGAGCAGTTCTTC.

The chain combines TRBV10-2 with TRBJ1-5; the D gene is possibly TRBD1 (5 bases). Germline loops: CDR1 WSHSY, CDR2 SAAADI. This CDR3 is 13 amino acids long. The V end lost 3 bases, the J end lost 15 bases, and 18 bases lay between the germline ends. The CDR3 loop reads CASSDLYSGHPHF. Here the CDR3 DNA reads TGCGCCAGCAGTGACCTGTACAGTGGACATCCGCATTTT.

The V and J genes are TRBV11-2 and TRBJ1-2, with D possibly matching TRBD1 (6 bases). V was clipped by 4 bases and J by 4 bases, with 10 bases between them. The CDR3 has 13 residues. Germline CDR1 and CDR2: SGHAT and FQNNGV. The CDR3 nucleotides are TGTGCCAGCAGCTCCGACAGGCTCTATGGCTACACCTTC. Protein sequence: CASSSDRLYGYTF.

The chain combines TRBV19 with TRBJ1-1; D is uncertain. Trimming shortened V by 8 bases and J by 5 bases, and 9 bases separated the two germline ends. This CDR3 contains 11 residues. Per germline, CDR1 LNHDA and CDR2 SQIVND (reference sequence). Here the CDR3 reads CASQGLTEAFF. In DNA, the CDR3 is TGTGCCAGTCAAGGGCTTACTGAAGCTTTCTTT.

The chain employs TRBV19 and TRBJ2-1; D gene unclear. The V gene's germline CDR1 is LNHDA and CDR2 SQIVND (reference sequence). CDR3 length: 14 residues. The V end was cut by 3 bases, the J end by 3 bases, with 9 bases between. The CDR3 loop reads CASSMGQHYNEQFF. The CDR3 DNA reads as TGTGCCAGTAGTATGGGTCAGCACTACAATGAGCAGTTCTTC.

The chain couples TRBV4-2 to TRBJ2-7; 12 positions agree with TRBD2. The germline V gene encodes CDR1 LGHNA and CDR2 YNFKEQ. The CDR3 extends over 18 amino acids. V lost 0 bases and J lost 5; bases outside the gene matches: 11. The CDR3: CASSQDARTSGNRNEQYF. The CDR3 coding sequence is TGTGCCAGCAGCCAAGATGCGCGGACTAGCGGGAATCGGAACGAGCAGTACTTC.

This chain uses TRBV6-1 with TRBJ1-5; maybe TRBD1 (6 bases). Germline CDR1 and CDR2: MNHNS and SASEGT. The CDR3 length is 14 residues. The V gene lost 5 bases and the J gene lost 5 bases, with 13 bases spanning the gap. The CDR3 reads CASSLRGGHQPQHF. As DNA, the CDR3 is TGTGCCAGCAGTCTTCGCGGGGGCCATCAGCCCCAGCATTTT.

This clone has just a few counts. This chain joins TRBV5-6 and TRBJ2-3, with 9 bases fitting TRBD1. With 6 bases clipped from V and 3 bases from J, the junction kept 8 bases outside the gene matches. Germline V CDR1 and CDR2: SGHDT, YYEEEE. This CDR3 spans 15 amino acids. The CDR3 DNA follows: TGTGCCAGCAACCGAGGACAGGGGTTAACAGATACGCAGTATTTT. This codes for CASNRGQGLTDTQYF. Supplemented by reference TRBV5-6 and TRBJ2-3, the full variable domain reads DAGVTQSPTHLIKTRGQQVTLRCSPKSGHDTVSWYQQALGQGPQFIFQYYEEEERQRGNFPDRFSGHQFPNYSSELNVNALLLGDSALYLCASNRGQGLTDTQYFGPGTRLTVL.

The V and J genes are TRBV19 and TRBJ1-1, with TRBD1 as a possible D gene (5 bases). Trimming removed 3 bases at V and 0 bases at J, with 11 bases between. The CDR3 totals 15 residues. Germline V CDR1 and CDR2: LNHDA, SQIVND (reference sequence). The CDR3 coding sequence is TGTGCCAGTAGTATGAGACAGCTCATGAACACTGAAGCTTTCTTT. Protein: CASSMRQLMNTEAFF.

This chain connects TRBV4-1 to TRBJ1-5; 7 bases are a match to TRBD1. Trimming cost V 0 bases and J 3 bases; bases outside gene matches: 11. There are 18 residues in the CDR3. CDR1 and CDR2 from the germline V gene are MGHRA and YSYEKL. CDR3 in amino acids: CASSQEPPTGKYNQPQHF. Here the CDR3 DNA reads TGCGCCAGCAGCCAAGAACCCCCGACAGGGAAGTACAATCAGCCCCAGCATTTT.

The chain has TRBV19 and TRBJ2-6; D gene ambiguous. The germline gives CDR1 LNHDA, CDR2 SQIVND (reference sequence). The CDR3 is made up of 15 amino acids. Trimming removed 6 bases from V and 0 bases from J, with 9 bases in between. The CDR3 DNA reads TGTGCCAGTAGGACTGTTTTCTCTGGGGCCAACGTCCTGACTTTC. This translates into CASRTVFSGANVLTF.

The CDR3 reads CASSLVKFTDTQYF. CDR3 nucleotides: TGCGCCAGCAGCTTGGTTAAGTTCACAGATACGCAGTATTTT. The genes are TRBV5-1 and TRBJ2-3, with D hard to call. The CDR3 has 14 residues. Germline V CDR1 and CDR2: SGHRS, YFSETQ. Trimming took off 0 bases at V and 2 bases at J, with 7 bases between the two ends.

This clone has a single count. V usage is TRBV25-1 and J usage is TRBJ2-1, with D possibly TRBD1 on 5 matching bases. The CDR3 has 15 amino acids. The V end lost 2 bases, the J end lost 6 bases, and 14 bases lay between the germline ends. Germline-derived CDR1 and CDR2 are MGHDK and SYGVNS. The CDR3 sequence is CASSEPRELGNEQFF. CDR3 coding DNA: TGTGCCAGCAGTGAACCCAGGGAACTCGGCAATGAGCAGTTCTTC.

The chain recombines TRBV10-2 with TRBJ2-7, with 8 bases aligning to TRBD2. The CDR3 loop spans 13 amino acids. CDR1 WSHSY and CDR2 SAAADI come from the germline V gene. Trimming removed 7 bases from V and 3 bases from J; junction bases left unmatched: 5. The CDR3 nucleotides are TGCGCCAGCAACGTAGCGGGGAACTACGAGCAGTACTTC. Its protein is CASNVAGNYEQYF.

The CDR3 coding sequence is TGTGCCAGCAGAAACAGGGTAGATGGCTACACCTTC. Its protein is CASRNRVDGYTF. J is TRBJ1-2 and V is TRBV6-1; D is possibly TRBD1 (6 bases). V shed 6 bases and J shed 6 bases, with 11 bases lying between them. This CDR3 spans 12 amino acids. Per the germline V gene, CDR1 is MNHNS and CDR2 is SASEGT.

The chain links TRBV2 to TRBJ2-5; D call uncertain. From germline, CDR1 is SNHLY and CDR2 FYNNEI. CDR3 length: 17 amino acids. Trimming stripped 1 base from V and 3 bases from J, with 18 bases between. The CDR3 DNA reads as TGTGCCAGCAGTGAAGTTACCGGGCCCCGAGGCGAAGAGACCCAGTACTTC. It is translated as CASSEVTGPRGEETQYF.

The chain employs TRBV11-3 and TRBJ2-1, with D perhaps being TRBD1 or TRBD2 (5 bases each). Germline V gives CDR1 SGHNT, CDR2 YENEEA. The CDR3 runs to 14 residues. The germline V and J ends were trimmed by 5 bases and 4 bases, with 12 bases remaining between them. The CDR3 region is CASSRRGMYNEQFF. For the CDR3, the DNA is TGTGCCAGCAGCCGCCGGGGCATGTACAATGAGCAGTTCTTC.

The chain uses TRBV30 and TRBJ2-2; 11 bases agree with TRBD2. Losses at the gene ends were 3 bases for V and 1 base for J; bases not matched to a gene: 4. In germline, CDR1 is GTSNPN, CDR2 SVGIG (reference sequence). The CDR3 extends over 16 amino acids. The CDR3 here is CAWSRGTSGNTGELFF. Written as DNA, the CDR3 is TGTGCCTGGAGCAGGGGGACTAGCGGGAACACCGGGGAGCTGTTTTTT.

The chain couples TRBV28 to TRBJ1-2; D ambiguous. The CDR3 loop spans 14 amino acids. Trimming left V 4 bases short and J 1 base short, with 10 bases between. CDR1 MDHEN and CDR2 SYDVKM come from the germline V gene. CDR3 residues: CASSSDTRNYGYTF. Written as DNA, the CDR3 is TGTGCCAGCAGTTCAGACACTCGTAACTATGGCTACACCTTC.

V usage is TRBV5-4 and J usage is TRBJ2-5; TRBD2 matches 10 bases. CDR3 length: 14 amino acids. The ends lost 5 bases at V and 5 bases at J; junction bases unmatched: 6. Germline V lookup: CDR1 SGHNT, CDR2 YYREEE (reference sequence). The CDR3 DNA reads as TGTGCCAGCAGTAAGCGGGAGGGCCTGGAGACCCAGTACTTC. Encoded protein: CASSKREGLETQYF.

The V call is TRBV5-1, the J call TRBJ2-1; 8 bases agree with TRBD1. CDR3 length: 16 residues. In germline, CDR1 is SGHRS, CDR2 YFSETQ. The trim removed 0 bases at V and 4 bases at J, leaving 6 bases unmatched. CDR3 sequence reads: CASSLEPGTGYNEQFF. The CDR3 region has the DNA TGCGCCAGCAGCTTGGAGCCCGGGACAGGTTACAATGAGCAGTTCTTC.

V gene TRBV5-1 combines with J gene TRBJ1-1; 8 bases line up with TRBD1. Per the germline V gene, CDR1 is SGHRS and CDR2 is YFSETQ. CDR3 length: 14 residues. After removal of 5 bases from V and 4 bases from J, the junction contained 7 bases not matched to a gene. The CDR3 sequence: CASSPQGEGTEAFF. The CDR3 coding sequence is TGCGCCAGCAGTCCACAGGGGGAGGGCACTGAAGCTTTCTTT.

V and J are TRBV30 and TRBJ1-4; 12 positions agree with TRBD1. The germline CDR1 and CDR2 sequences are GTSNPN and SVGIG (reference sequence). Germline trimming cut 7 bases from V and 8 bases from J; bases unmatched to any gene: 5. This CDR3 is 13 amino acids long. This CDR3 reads CASWDRGLEKLFF. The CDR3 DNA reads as TGTGCCTCCTGGGACAGGGGGCTGGAAAAACTGTTTTTT.

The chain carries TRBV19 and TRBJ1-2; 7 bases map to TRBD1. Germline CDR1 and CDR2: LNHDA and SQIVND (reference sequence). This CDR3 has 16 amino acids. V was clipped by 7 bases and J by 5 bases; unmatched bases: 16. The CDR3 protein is CASTLGAGTASYGYTF. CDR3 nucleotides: TGTGCCAGTACCCTAGGGGCCGGGACAGCCTCTTATGGCTACACCTTC.

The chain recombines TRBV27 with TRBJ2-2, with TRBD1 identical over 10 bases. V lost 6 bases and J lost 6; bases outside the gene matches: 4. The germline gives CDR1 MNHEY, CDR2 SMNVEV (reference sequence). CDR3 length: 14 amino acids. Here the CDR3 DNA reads TGTGCCAGCAGCGACAGGGGGCGAGCCGGGGAGCTGTTTTTT. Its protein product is CASSDRGRAGELFF.

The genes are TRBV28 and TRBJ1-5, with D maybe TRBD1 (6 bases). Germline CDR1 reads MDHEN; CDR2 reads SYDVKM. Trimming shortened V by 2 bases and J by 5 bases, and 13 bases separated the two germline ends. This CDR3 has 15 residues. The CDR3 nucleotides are TGTGCCAGCAGTTTAAGCGGGGGGCTGTATCAGCCCCAGCATTTT. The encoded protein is CASSLSGGLYQPQHF.